The T cell receptor (beta chain) described here comes from a study of cytomegalovirus exposure and HLA in healthy donors. The CDR3 spans 14 residues. V trimming: 3 bases; J trimming: 8 bases; junction bases outside the gene matches: 5. Germline CDR1 reads MNHEY; CDR2 reads SMNVEV (reference sequence). To note about this clone: What it binds is not known.

Whole-study results and caveats: No immune exposure information besides CMV serostatus was available. In a later analysis, common viral pathogens appeared linked to several of the most significant clusters. An analysis that was carried out later associated 16,951 TCR beta sequences with HLA alleles at 0.05 false discovery rate. In a later analysis, TCR beta V- and J-gene trimming was associated with a missense DCLRE1C variant.

The primer mix had 60 Vbeta and 13 Jbeta primers. Assay used: immunoSEQ multiplex PCR; TCRdb lists only in-frame clones, some missing. The sample shows some 100,000 clones, roughly 82% of them seen only once. This chain connects TRBV27 to TRBJ2-1; 9 bases are shared with TRBD1. The sequence came from a young woman in good health and CMV-seronegative. Sequencing used PBMCs. For the CDR3, the DNA is TGTGCCAGCAGTTTTCATCGGACAGGGGATGAGCAGTTCTTC. This translates into CASSFHRTGDEQFF.